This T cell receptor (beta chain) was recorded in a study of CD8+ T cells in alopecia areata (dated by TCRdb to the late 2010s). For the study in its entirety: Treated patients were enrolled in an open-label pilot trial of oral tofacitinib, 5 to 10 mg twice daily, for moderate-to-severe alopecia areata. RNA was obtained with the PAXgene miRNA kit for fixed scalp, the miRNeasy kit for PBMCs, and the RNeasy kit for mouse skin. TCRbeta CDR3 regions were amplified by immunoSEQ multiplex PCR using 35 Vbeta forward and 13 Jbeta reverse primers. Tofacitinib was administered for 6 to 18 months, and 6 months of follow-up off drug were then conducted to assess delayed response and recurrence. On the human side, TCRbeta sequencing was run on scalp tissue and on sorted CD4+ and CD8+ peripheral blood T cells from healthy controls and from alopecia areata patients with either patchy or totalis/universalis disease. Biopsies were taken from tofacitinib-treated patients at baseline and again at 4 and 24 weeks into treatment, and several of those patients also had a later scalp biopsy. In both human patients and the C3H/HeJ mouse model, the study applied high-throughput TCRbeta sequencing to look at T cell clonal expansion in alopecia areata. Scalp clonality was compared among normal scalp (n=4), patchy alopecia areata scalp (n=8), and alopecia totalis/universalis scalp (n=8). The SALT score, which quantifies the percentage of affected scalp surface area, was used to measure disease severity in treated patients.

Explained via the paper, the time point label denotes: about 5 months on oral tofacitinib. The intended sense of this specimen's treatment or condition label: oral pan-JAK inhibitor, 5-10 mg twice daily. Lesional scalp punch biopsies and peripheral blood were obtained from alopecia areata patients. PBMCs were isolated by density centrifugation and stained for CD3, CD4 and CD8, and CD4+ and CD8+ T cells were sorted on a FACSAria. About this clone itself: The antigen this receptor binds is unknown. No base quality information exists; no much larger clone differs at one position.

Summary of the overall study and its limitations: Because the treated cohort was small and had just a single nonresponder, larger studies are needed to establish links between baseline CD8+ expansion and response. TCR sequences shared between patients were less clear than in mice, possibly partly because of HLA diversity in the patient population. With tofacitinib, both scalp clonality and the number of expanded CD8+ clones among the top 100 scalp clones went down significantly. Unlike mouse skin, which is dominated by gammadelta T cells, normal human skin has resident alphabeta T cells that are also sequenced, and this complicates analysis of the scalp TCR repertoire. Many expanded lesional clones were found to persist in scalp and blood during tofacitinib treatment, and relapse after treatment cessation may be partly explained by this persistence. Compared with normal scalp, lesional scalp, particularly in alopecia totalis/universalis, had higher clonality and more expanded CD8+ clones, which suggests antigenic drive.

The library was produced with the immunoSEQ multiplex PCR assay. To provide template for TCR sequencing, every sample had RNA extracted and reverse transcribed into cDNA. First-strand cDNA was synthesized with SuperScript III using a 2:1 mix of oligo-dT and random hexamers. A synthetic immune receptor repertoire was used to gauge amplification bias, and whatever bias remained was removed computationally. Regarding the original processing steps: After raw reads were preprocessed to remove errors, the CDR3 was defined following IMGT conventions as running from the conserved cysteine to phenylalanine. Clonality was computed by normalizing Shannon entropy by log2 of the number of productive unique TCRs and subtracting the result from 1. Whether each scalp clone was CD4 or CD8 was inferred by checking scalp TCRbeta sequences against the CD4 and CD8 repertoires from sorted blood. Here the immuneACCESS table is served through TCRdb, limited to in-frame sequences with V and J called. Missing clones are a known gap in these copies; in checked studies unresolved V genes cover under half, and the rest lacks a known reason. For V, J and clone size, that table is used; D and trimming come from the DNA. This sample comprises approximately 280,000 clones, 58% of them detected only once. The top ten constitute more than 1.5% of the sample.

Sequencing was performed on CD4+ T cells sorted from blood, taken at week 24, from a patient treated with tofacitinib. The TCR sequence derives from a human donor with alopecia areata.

The CDR3 has the sequence CSVEELTVNSPLHF. Read as DNA, the sequence is TGCAGCGTTGAAGAACTGACAGTGAATTCACCCCTCCACTTT. The chain is made from TRBV29-1 and TRBJ1-6; the D region possibly corresponds to TRBD1 (5 bases align). From its cysteine to its phenylalanine, the CDR3 spans 14 amino acids. The retained sequence is limited to the CDR3, 42 bases, with the frame set at the first base. A distance of 10 bases separates the germline ends of V and J, which lose 0 bases and 7 bases respectively. From a lookup of the germline V gene, CDR1 and CDR2 are SQVTM and ANQGSEA.